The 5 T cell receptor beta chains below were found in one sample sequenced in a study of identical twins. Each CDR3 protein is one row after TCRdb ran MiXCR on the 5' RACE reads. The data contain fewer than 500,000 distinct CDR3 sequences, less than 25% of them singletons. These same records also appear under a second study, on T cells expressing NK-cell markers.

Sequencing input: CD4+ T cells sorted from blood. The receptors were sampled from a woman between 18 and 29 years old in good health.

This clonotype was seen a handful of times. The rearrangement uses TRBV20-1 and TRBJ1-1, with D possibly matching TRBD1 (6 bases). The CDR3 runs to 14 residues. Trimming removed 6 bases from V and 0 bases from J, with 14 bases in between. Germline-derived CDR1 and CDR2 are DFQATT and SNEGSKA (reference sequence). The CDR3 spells CSAGPGTLNTEAFF. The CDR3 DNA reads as TGCAGTGCAGGACCCGGGACACTGAACACTGAAGCTTTCTTT.

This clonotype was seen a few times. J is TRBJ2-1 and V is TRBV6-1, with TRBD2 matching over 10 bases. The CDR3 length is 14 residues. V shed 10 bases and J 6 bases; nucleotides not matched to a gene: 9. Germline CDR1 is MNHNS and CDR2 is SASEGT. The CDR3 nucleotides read TGTGCCACCCTAGCGGGAGCCCAACCCAATGAGCAGTTCTTC. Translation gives CATLAGAQPNEQFF.

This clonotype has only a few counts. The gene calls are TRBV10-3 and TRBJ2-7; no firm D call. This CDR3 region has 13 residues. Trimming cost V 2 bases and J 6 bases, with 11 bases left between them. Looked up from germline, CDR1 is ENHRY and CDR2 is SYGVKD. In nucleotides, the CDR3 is TGTGCCATCAGTGAGGGAGTACGGAGCGAGCAGTACTTC. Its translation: CAISEGVRSEQYF.

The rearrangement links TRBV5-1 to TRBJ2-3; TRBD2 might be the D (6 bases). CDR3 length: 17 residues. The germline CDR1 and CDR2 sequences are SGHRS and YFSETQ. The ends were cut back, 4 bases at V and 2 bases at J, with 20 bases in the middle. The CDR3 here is CASSVTGTRRTTDTQYF. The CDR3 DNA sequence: TGCGCCAGCAGCGTTACCGGGACTCGCCGAACCACAGATACGCAGTATTTT.

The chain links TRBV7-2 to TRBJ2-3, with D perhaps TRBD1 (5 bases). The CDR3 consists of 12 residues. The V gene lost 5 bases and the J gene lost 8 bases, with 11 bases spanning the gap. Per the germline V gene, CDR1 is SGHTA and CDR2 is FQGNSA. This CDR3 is CASSPAQGTQYF. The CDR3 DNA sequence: TGTGCCAGCAGCCCCGCTCAGGGTACGCAGTATTTT. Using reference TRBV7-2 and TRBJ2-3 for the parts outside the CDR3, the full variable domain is GAGVSQSPSNKVTEKGKDVELRCDPISGHTALYWYRQSLGQGLEFLIYFQGNSAPDKSGLPSDRFSAERTGGSVSTLTIQRTQQEDSAVYLCASSPAQGTQYFGPGTRLTVL.